This section outlines one T cell receptor (beta chain) sequence together with its context. The antigen is unknown. Germline V gene sequence: CDR1 MNHNS, CDR2 SASEGT. V dropped 6 bases and J dropped 0 bases, with 9 bases sitting between them. CDR3 size: 14 residues. Attachment of unique molecular identifiers was made to individual cDNA molecules. TCRdb reprocessed the 5' RACE reads via MiXCR and lists one record per CDR3 protein. Of under 75,000 distinct CDR3 sequences in the sample, roughly 12% were seen once. This entry comes from a study of early T cells in non-severe SARS-CoV-2 infection. Study details: Unpaired chains resulted from sequencing bulk RNA of unsorted whole blood.

Study-wide results and limits: The study's VDJdb matching favored anti-spike CD8 responses and missed private and CD4 specificities.

The chain joins TRBV6-1 to TRBJ1-3; D is undetermined. Sequencing was carried out using whole blood. The source is an adult who was a healthcare worker with PCR-confirmed SARS-CoV-2 infection or an uninfected control (not recorded which). The CDR3 loop is CASRIRSSGNTIYF. CDR3 bases: TGTGCCAGCAGAATCCGTTCCTCTGGAAACACCATATATTTT.